This TCR beta chain emerged from a study of shared clonotypes between healthy human individuals. Assay used: immunoSEQ multiplex PCR; TCRdb lists only in-frame clones, some missing. This table holds 450,000 to 600,000 clones, 79% found once. A word on this clone: Its matching antigen is unknown.

Points from the study as a whole: How much donors shared clonotypes was expected to be affected by sequencing depth. Only blood samples were collected, and tissue repertoires likely differ.

V lost 5 bases and J 4 bases, leaving 15 bases between the germline ends. Germline assignment: CDR1 SNHLY and CDR2 FYNNEI. The CDR3 has 15 amino acids. The chain carries TRBV2 and TRBJ1-5; the D gene is possibly TRBD1 (6 bases). The source is a woman between 40 and 50 years old in good health. Some clones in this sample may be carry-over from other donors' samples. Material: PBMCs. This CDR3 is CASSRGTPENQPQHF. In nucleotides, the CDR3 is TGTGCCAGCAGTCGCGGGACACCTGAGAATCAGCCCCAGCATTTT.